This T cell receptor beta chain was sequenced in a study of blood T cell dynamics during melanoma immunotherapy (dated by TCRdb to about 2020). A note on the overall study: Patients with metastatic melanoma were treated with first-line pembrolizumab or nivolumab plus ipilimumab as standard of care in the United Kingdom. A training cohort was formed from consecutive patients, and a further independent group of patients from the same centre was pooled into an external validation set. To identify early correlates of response, the study profiled peripheral T cell receptor repertoires in patients with metastatic melanoma before and after one cycle of checkpoint inhibitor therapy. Overall study results and their limits: A bifurcated reorganization of the PBMC repertoire at W3, with increased clonality or increased diversity, was observed in patients who later achieved disease control, unlike in progressors. The relatively small sample size was acknowledged as a potential limitation on generalization of the results. Whether the T cell clones driving repertoire changes were melanoma-specific or reflected general immune activation could not be determined in the study.

The sample's time point label, decoded: week 3, after first cycle of checkpoint inhibitor. Blood samples were collected before treatment (T0) and at week 3 (W3), after the first cycle of checkpoint blockade. Except for a couple of patients with rapid clinical progression, response was assessed 12 weeks after the first infusion by RECIST 1.1; disease control meant complete response, partial response or stable disease. Patients with prior systemic cancer treatment, concomitant immunosuppressant therapy or synchronous other active malignancies were excluded. To track both circulating cells and T cell turnover, TCR beta was sequenced from bulk PBMC as well as from plasma cell-free DNA. Lymphoprep and SepMate tubes were used to isolate PBMC from blood, and red cell lysis was then performed. QIAamp DNA Blood Mini kits were used to extract DNA from PBMC and from sorted T cell subsets. A fixed 350 ng of DNA was loaded for every bulk PBMC sample. Following the manufacturer instructions, the immunoSEQ TCRb Assay kit was used to amplify TCR beta CDR3 sequences from genomic DNA. The KAPA Library Quantification Kit for Illumina platforms was used to quantify the pooled libraries by qPCR. Sequencing of the pooled libraries was done on an Illumina NextSeq 500, with clustering at roughly 0.6-1.1 pM. In the original analysis: TCR data were analyzed using immunoSEQ ANALYZER and the R LymphoSeq package. A rearrangement efficiency score was calculated as productive divided by the sum of productive and non-productive CDR3 sequences. Clonality was measured with the Gini coefficient and diversity with the Renyi index at alpha=1, compared pairwise between timepoints within each patient. Clonal relatedness, based on an edit distance of 3, and repertoire similarity, based on the Bhattacharyya coefficient, were both computed in LymphoSeq. Linear discriminant analysis on week-3 changes in clonality and diversity was built with the R MASS and caret packages to classify response. As stored in TCRdb, this immuneACCESS dataset retains in-frame rearrangements with V and J assigned. A fraction of the clones does not appear; measured against another copy, unresolved V genes explain less than half of the discrepancy, and the remainder lacks a known reason. Clone size and the V and J calls come from that table; the DNA yielded D and trimming. For this sample the table gives around 10,000 clones, of which about four fifths were detected only once. The ten most abundant clones make up around 22% of the sample.

From the cysteine up to the phenylalanine, the CDR3 has a length of 15 residues. Only the CDR3 part of the read is kept: 45 bases, read in frame from the first base. V is pruned by 5 bases and J by 6 bases, leaving 7 bases of the junction without a gene match. CDR1 and CDR2 are read off the germline V gene as MDHEN and SYDVKM. Comments on this clone: Its cognate antigen has yet to be identified. One base away there is no much larger clone; base qualities are not given.

The TCR sequence derives from a human donor with melanoma. The specimen was blood, collected from a patient treated with checkpoint blockade. This receptor chain uses TRBV28 and TRBJ1-6, and TRBD1 aligns with 7 junction nucleotides. The DNA sequence is as follows: TGTGCCAGCAGTAGGAGGACAGGCAGTAATTCACCCCTCCACTTT. Translated, this is CASSRRTGSNSPLHF.